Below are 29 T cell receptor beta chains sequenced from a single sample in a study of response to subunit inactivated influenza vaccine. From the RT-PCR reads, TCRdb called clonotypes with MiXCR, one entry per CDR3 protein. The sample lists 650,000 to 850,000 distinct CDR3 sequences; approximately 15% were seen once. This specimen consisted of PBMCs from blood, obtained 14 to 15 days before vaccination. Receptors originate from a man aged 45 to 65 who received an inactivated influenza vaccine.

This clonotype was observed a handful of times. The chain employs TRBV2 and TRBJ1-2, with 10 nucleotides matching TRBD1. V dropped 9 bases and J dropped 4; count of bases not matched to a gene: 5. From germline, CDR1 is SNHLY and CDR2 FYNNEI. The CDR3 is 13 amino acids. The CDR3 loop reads CASSGQGTYGYTF. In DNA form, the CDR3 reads TGTGCCAGTTCGGGACAGGGGACCTATGGCTACACCTTC. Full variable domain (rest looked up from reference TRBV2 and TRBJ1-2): EPEVTQTPSHQVTQMGQEVILRCVPISNHLYFYWYRQILGQKVEFLVSFYNNEISEKSEIFDDQFSVERPDGSNFTLKIRSTKLEDSAMYFCASSGQGTYGYTFGSGTRLTVV.

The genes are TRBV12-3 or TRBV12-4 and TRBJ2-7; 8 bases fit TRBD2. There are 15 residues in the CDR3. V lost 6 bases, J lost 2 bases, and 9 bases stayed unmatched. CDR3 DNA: TGTGCCAGCAGCCGGGACGAAGCGGGAGCCTACGAGCAGTACTTC. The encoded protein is CASSRDEAGAYEQYF.

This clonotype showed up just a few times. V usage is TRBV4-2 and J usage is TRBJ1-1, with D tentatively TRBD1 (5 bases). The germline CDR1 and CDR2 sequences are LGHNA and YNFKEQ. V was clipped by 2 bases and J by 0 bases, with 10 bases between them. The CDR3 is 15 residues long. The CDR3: CASSQIQGMNTEAFF. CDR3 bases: TGTGCCAGCAGCCAAATTCAGGGTATGAACACTGAAGCTTTCTTT.

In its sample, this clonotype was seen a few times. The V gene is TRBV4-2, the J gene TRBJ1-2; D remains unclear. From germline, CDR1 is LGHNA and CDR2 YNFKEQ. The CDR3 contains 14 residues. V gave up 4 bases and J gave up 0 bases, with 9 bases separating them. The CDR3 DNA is TGTGCCAGCAGCCCCCGGGTAACTAACTATGGCTACACCTTC. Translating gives CASSPRVTNYGYTF.

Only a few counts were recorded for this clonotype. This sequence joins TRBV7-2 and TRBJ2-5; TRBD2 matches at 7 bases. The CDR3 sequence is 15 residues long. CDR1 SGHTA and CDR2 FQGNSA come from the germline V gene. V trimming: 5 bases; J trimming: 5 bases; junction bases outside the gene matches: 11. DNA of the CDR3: TGTGCCAGCAGCGTTGGGACTATCACGAGGGAGACCCAGTACTTC. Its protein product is CASSVGTITRETQYF.

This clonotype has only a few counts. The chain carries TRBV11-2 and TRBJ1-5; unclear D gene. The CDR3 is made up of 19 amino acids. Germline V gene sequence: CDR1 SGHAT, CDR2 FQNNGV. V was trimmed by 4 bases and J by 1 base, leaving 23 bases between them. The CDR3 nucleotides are TGTGCCAGCAGCTCTCCTGTTGGGCAGCCGGCCCTAAGCAATCAGCCCCAGCATTTT. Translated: CASSSPVGQPALSNQPQHF.

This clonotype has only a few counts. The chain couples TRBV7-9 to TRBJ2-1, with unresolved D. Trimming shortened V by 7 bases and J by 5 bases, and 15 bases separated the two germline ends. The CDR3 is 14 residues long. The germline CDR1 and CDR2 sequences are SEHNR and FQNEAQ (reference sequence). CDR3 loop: CASTDVPDDNEQFF. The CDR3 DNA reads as TGTGCCAGCACGGACGTCCCTGATGACAATGAGCAGTTCTTC. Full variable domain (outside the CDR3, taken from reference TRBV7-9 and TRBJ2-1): DTGVSQNPRHKITKRGQNVTFRCDPISEHNRLYWYRQTLGQGPEFLTYFQNEAQLEKSRLLSDRFSAERPKGSFSTLEIQRTEQGDSAMYLCASTDVPDDNEQFFGPGTRLTVL.

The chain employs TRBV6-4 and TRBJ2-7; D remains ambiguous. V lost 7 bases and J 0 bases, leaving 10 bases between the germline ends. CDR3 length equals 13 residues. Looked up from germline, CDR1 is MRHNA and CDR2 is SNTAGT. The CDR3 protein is CASIRPLSYEQYF. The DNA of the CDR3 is TGTGCCAGCATCCGCCCCCTCTCCTACGAGCAGTACTTC.

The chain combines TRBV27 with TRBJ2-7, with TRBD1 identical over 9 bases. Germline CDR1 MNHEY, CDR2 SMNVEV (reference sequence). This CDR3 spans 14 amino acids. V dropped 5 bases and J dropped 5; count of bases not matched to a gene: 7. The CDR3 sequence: CASSTRDRAHEQYF. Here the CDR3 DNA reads TGTGCCAGCAGTACCCGGGACAGGGCCCACGAGCAGTACTTC.

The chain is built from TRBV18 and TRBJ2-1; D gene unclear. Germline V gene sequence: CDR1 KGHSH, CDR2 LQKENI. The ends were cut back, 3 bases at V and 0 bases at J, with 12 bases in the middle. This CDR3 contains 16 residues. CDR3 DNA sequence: TGTGCCAGCTCACCTATCGCCCTCCCCTCCTACAATGAGCAGTTCTTC. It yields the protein CASSPIALPSYNEQFF.

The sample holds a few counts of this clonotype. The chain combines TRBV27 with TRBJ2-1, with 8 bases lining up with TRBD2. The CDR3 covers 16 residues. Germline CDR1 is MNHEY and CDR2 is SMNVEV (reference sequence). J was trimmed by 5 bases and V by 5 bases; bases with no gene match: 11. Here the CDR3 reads CASSTSLAAEHNEQFF. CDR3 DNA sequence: TGTGCCAGCAGTACCTCACTAGCGGCCGAACACAATGAGCAGTTCTTC.

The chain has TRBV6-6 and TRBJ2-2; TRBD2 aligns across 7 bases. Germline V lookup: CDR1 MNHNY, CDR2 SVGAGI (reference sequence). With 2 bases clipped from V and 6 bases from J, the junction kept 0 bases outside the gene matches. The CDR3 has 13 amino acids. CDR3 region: CASSYGGAGELFF. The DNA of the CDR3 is TGTGCCAGCAGTTACGGGGGGGCCGGGGAGCTGTTTTTT.

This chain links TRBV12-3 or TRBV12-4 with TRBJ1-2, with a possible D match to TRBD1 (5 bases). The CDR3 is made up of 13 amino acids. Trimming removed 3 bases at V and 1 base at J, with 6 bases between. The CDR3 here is CASSFRGNYGYTF. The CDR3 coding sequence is TGTGCCAGCAGTTTTAGGGGTAACTATGGCTACACCTTC.

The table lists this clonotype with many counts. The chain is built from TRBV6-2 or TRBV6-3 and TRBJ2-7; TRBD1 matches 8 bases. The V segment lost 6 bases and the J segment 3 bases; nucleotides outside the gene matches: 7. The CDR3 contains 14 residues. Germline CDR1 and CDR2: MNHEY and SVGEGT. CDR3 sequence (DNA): TGTGCCAGCAGAAGACAGGGGCAAGTCTACGAGCAGTACTTC. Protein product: CASRRQGQVYEQYF.

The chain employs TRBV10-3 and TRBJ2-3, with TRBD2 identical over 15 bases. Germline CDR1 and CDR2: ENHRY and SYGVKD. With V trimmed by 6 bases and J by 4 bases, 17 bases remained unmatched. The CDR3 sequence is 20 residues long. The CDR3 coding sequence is TGTGCCATCAGGGGGACACCGGGACTAGCGGGGGGCCCGGGGGCAGATACGCAGTATTTT. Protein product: CAIRGTPGLAGGPGADTQYF.

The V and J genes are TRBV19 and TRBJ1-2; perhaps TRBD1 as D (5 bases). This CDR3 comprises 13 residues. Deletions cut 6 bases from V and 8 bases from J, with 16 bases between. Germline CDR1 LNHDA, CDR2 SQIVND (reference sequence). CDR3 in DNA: TGTGCCAGTAGGACACCGGGGCCCAGAGGCTACACCTTC. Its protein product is CASRTPGPRGYTF.

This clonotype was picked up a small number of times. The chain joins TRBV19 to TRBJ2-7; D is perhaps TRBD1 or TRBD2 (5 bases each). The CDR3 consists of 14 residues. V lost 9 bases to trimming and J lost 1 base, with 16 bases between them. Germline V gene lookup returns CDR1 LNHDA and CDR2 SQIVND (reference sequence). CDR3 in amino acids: CASRPGHTSYEQYF. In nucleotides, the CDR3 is TGTGCCAGCCGCCCGGGGCATACATCCTACGAGCAGTACTTC.

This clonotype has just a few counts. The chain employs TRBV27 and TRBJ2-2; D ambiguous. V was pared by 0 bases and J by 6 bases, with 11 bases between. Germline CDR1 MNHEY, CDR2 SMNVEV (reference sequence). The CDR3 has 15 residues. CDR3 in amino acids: CASSLSPSIPGELFF. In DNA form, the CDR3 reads TGTGCCAGCAGTTTATCTCCCAGTATCCCCGGGGAGCTGTTTTTT.

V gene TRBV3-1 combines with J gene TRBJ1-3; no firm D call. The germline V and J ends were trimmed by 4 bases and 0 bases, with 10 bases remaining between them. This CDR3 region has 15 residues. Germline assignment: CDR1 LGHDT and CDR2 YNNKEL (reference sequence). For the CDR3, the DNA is TGTGCCAGCAGCCTCGGCAGCCACTCTGGAAACACCATATATTTT. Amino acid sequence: CASSLGSHSGNTIYF.

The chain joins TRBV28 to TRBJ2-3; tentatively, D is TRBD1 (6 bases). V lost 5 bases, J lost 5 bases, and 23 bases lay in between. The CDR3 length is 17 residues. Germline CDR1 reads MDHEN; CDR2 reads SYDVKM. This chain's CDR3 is CASSNPTGPSFGDTQYF. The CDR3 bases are TGTGCCAGCAGTAACCCGACAGGCCCCTCCTTCGGAGATACGCAGTATTTT.

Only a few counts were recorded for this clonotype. In DNA form, the CDR3 reads TGTGCCAGCAGTTTCACTCCGGGGCGGCTCCTAGGCTCCTACGAGCAGTACTTC. This encodes CASSFTPGRLLGSYEQYF. This chain joins TRBV6-2 or TRBV6-3 and TRBJ2-7; D assignment may be TRBD1 or TRBD2 (5 bases each). V was pared by 4 bases and J by 0 bases, with 22 bases between. CDR1 is MNHEY and CDR2 is SVGEGT in the germline V gene. The CDR3 runs to 18 residues.

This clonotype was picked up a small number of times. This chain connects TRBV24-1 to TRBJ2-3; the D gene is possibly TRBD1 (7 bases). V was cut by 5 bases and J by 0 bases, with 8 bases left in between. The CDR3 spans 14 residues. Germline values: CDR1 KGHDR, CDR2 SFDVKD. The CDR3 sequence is CATSAGGSTDTQYF. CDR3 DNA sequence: TGTGCCACCAGTGCAGGGGGGAGCACAGATACGCAGTATTTT.

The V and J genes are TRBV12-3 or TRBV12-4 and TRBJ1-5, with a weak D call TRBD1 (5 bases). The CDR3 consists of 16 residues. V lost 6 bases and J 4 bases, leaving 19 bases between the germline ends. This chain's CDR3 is CASSRGTGSFNQPQHF. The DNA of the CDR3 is TGTGCCAGCAGCAGAGGGACCGGTTCTTTTAATCAGCCCCAGCATTTT.

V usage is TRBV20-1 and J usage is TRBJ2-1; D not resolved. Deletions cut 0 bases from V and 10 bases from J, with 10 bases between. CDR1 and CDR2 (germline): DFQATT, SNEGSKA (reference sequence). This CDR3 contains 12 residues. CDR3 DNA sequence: TGCAGTGCTAGAGATCAAGGTCCGGAGCAGTTCTTC. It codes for CSARDQGPEQFF.

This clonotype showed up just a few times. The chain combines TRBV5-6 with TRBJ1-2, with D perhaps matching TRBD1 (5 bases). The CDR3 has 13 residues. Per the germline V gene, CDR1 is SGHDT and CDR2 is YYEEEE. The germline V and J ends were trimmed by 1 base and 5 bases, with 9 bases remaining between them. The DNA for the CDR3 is TGTGCCAGCAGCTTGACCAAGGGGTATGGCTACACCTTC. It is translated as CASSLTKGYGYTF.

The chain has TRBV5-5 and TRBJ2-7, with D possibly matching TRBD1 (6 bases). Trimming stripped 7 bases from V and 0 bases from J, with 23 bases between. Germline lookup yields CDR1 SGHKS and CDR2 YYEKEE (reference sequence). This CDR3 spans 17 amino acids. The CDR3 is CASGPGTVRDNSYEQYF. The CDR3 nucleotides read TGTGCCAGCGGCCCTGGGACGGTCCGGGACAACTCCTACGAGCAGTACTTC.

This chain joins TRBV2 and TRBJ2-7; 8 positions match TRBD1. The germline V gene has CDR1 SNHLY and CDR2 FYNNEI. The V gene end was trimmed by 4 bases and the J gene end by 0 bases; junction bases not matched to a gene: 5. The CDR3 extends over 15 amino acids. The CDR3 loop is CASSVGGQDSYEQYF. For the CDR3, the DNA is TGTGCCAGCAGTGTCGGGGGACAGGACTCCTACGAGCAGTACTTC.

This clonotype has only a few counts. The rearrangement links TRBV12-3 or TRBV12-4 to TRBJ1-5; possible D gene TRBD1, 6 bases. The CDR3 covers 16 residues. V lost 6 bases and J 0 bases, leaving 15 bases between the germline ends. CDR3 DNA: TGTGCCAGCAGCCGTCCAGGGGAGGGTAGCAATCAGCCCCAGCATTTT. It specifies CASSRPGEGSNQPQHF.

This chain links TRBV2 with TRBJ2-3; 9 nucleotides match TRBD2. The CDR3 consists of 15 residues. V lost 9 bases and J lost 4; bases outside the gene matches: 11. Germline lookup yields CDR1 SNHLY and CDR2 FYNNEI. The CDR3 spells CASYHRGGVADTQYF. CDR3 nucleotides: TGTGCCAGTTACCATCGCGGGGGGGTGGCAGATACGCAGTATTTT.